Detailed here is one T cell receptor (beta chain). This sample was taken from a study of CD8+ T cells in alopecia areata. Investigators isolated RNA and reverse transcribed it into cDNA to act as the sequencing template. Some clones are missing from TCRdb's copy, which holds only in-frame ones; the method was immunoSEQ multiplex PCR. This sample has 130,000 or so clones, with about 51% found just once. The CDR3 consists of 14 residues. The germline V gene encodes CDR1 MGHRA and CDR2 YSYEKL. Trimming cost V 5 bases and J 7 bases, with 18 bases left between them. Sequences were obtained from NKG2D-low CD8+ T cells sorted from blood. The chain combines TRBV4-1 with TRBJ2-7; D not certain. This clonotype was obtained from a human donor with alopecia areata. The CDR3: CASSGTAGREEQYF. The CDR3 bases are TGCGCCAGCAGCGGTACGGCAGGACGAGAGGAGCAGTACTTC.